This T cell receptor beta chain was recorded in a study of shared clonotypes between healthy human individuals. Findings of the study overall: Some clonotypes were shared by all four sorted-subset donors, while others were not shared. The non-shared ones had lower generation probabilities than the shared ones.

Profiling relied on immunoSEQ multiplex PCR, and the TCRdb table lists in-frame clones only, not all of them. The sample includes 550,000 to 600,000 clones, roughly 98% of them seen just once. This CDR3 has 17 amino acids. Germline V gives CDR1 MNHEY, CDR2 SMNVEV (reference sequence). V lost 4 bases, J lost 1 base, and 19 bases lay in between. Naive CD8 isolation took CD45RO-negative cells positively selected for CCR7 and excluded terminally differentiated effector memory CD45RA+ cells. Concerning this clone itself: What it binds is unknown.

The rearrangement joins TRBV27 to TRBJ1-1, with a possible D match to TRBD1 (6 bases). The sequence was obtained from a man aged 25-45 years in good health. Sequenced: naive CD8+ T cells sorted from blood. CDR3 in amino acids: CASSSLPGVAPNTEAFF. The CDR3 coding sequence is TGTGCCAGCAGTTCTCTTCCAGGGGTCGCCCCGAACACTGAAGCTTTCTTT.